The 7 T cell receptor beta chains presented below share a single source sample, sequenced in a study of T-cell reconstitution after alpha-beta-depleted transplantation in children. TCRbeta library preparation incorporated unique molecular identifiers. Each CDR3 protein gets one entry after TCRdb re-called the PCR reads with MiXCR. The repertoire holds hundreds of thousands of distinct CDR3 sequences, about 8.2% seen once, with approximately 34% in the top ten. Specimen: PBMCs, mostly from graft donor cells, collected 360 days after TCRalphabeta/CD19-depleted stem cell transplant. The source is a male patient between 2 and 15 years old who had a stem cell transplant for acute myeloid leukemia, so the T cells may come from the graft donor.

This chain joins TRBV7-6 and TRBJ1-3, with unresolved D. This CDR3 has 17 amino acids. Trimming removed 1 base at V and 0 bases at J, with 13 bases between. Germline values: CDR1 SGHVS, CDR2 FNYEAQ. This chain's CDR3 is CASSLEGRLSSGNTIYF. The CDR3 coding sequence is TGTGCCAGCAGCTTAGAAGGCAGGCTCTCCTCTGGAAACACCATATATTTT.

This clonotype was counted only a few times. This chain joins TRBV5-1 and TRBJ1-4; 7 positions agree with TRBD1. This CDR3 has 15 residues. Germline assignment: CDR1 SGHRS and CDR2 YFSETQ. Trimming removed 3 bases from V and 3 bases from J; junction bases left unmatched: 5. In DNA, the CDR3 is TGCGCCAGCAGCTCTGACAGGGCGGCTAATGAAAAACTGTTTTTT. Translated, it gives CASSSDRAANEKLFF.

As to this clonotype: This clone may be a read error of a much larger clone one base away. This chain joins TRBV20-1 and TRBJ2-5; maybe TRBD2 (6 bases). The germline gives CDR1 DFQATT, CDR2 SNEGSKA (reference sequence). The CDR3 has 16 amino acids. CDR3: CCAREGGGRKKETQYF. For the CDR3, the DNA is TGCTGTGCTAGAGAAGGCGGAGGGCGCAAAAAAGAGACCCAGTACTTC.

This clonotype came up a few times. The chain combines TRBV5-1 with TRBJ2-7, with a possible D match to TRBD2 (5 bases). The CDR3 sequence is 17 residues long. Trimming took 0 bases from V and 2 from J, leaving 18 bases between them. Germline values: CDR1 SGHRS, CDR2 YFSETQ. The DNA of the CDR3 is TGCGCCAGCAGCTTGGTAGCCCGGAGGAGCCTTACCTACGAGCAGTACGTC. This sequence encodes CASSLVARRSLTYEQYV.

This clonotype was counted at least ten times. The V gene is TRBV3-1, the J gene TRBJ1-3; D gene unclear. The V end was cut by 5 bases, the J end by 4 bases, with 21 bases between. The CDR3 runs 17 residues. Per the germline V gene, CDR1 is LGHDT and CDR2 is YNNKEL (reference sequence). This CDR3 is CASSALRNREAGNTIYF. The CDR3 nucleotides read TGTGCCAGCAGCGCCTTAAGGAACCGCGAAGCCGGAAACACCATATATTTT.

This clonotype came up many times. The CDR3 sequence: CSARSGDTEAFF. Here the CDR3 DNA reads TGCAGTGCTAGATCGGGAGACACTGAAGCTTTCTTT. V and J are TRBV20-1 and TRBJ1-1, with D uncertain. Trimming left V 2 bases short and J 3 bases short, with 7 bases between. Germline CDR1 DFQATT, CDR2 SNEGSKA (reference sequence). The CDR3 runs 12 residues.

The rearrangement joins TRBV20-1 to TRBJ2-1; TRBD2 agrees at 7 bases. This CDR3 region has 15 residues. V lost 5 bases to trimming and J lost 0 bases; unmatched junction nucleotides: 7. CDR1 and CDR2 from the germline V gene are DFQATT and SNEGSKA (reference sequence). CDR3 nucleotide sequence: TGCAGTGCTGAAGGGACTACCAGCTCCTACAATGAGCAGTTCTTC. Translating gives CSAEGTTSSYNEQFF.